This T cell receptor beta chain was retrieved from a study of blood T cell repertoires in COVID-19. Study-level background: The United States, Italy and Spain were the sources of the acute and convalescent COVID-19 samples.

Authors' data handling: Reference gene primer amplification gave estimated nucleated cell counts. Clones were read by immunoSEQ multiplex PCR, and TCRdb kept only the in-frame ones, dropping some. The D gene and trimming were derived from the DNA, and the V and J assignments and clone size from that table. Among about 160,000 clones listed, over 60% were seen once. J lost 3 bases, V lost 5 bases, and 7 bases had no gene match. This CDR3 comprises 16 residues. Per the germline V gene, CDR1 is SGHTA and CDR2 is FQGNSA. The J gene is TRBJ2-1, the V gene TRBV7-2; 10 bases agree with TRBD1. Source material: peripheral blood. The sequence derives from a man aged 60-69 years with acute or convalescent COVID-19. This CDR3 reads CASSPRTGGFYNEQFF. The CDR3 DNA sequence: TGTGCCAGCAGCCCCCGGACAGGGGGATTCTACAATGAGCAGTTCTTC.